This T cell receptor (beta chain) emerged from a study of cytomegalovirus exposure and HLA in healthy donors. Study-level background: In a later analysis, it was reported that the roughly 120 validation repertoires had been produced on the same platform as the 700 or so repertoires belonging to the first cohort.

Of note for this clone: As yet, its antigen is unknown.

The length of the CDR3 is 14 residues. Germline CDR1 is SEHNR and CDR2 is FQNEAQ (reference sequence). V gave up 4 bases and J gave up 0 bases, with 10 bases separating them. The method was immunoSEQ multiplex PCR; TCRdb's version includes in-frame clones alone and lacks a portion of them. The table includes roughly 300,000 clones, 80% to 90% detected once. Notes on the study in general: Overall, roughly 170 TCR beta chains were annotated as cytomegalovirus-associated. The TCR clusters that emerged in the first cohort tended, a later analysis found, to co-occur in the 120 or so validation repertoires. Most TCR sequences were seen very rarely across donors, but some public TCRs occurred in many.

Sequenced material: PBMCs. V usage is TRBV7-9 and J usage is TRBJ2-7; TRBD2 is a possible D gene (6 bases). The TCR was taken from a woman aged 18-30 years in good health and CMV-seronegative. CDR3 protein: CASSSHGGSYEQYF. The CDR3 region has the DNA TGTGCCAGCAGCTCCCACGGGGGCTCCTACGAGCAGTACTTC.